This TCR beta chain originates from a study of blood T cell repertoires in COVID-19. Whole-study context: From T cells, B-cell-depleted T cells, or PBMCs came the material, which was cDNA or gDNA.

Followed longitudinally, the Seattle patients had been enrolled during active infection. With 9 bases removed from V and 5 bases from J, the gap between germline ends came to 13 bases. Germline V CDR1 and CDR2: LNHDA, SQIVND (reference sequence). CDR3 length: 13 amino acids. Authors' methods: For nucleated cells, counts were estimated from reference gene primer amplification. Method: immunoSEQ multiplex PCR; TCRdb's copy keeps in-frame clones and lacks some. The V and J calls and clone size come from that table; D and trimming were worked out from the DNA. There are under 550,000 clones in the sample; about 87% occur only once, and roughly 0.78% lies in the top ten.

The sample was peripheral blood. V gene TRBV19 combines with J gene TRBJ1-4; D is unclear. The clonotype was recovered from a man aged 18 to 30 with COVID-19, enrolled during active disease. CDR3 coding DNA: TGTGCCAGCGCCCAGACTGCCAATGAAAAACTGTTTTTT. Translated, it gives CASAQTANEKLFF.